One sample yielded the 23 T cell receptor beta chains listed below, sequenced in a study of post-analysis software for immune sequencing data. Presence of unique molecular identifiers characterized the TCR beta cDNA libraries. From the PCR reads, TCRdb called clonotypes with MiXCR, one entry per CDR3 protein. In the table there are some 500,000 distinct CDR3 sequences, around 40% of which are singletons. General study findings and limits: When patients were compared with controls, 4 or 5 TRBV segments were more frequent, TRBV5-6, TRBV5-1 and TRBV20-1 among them.

Their antigen targets remain unknown. The sample was blood. The receptors shown here come from a girl aged 5 to 17 with multiple sclerosis.

This clonotype has just one count. The V call is TRBV9, the J call TRBJ1-4; TRBD1 agrees at 7 bases. The CDR3 is made up of 14 amino acids. The trim removed 3 bases at V and 8 bases at J, leaving 7 bases unmatched. CDR1 and CDR2 (germline): SGDLS, YYNGEE. For the CDR3, the DNA is TGTGCCAGCAGCGCCCGGACAGGAGGCGAAAAACTGTTTTTT. Translation: CASSARTGGEKLFF.

The rearrangement links TRBV4-1 to TRBJ2-1; 10 bases are a match to TRBD2. V lost 0 bases and J lost 2; bases outside the gene matches: 4. The germline CDR1 and CDR2 sequences are MGHRA and YSYEKL. The length of the CDR3 is 17 residues. In DNA form, the CDR3 reads TGCGCCAGCAGCCAAGATTACCTAGCGGGAGCCTACAATGAGCAGTTCTTC. It yields the protein CASSQDYLAGAYNEQFF.

The table lists this clonotype with a few counts. The CDR3 coding sequence is TGTGCCAGCAGCCAGGGCATCCGGGACTCGTACAATGAGCAGTTCTTC. This sequence encodes CASSQGIRDSYNEQFF. The V gene is TRBV3-1, the J gene TRBJ2-1; maybe TRBD2 (6 bases). The CDR3 consists of 16 residues. V gave up 3 bases and J gave up 4 bases, with 16 bases separating them. Looked up from germline, CDR1 is LGHDT and CDR2 is YNNKEL (reference sequence).

This clonotype was detected only a few times. The chain carries TRBV7-3 and TRBJ2-3, with D maybe TRBD2 (7 bases). Looked up from germline, CDR1 is SGHTA and CDR2 is FQGTGA. The CDR3 has 13 amino acids. V was trimmed by 5 bases and J by 7 bases, leaving 13 bases between them. The CDR3 spells CASSPGGVNTQYF. The CDR3 region has the DNA TGTGCCAGCAGCCCGGGGGGCGTGAATACGCAGTATTTT.

This clonotype was seen only once. CDR3 sequence reads: CSVDMGQGAPIAFF. For the CDR3, the DNA is TGCAGCGTTGATATGGGACAGGGGGCCCCTATAGCTTTCTTT. This sequence joins TRBV29-1 and TRBJ1-1; 12 nucleotides agree with TRBD1. Trimming at V came to 3 bases and at J to 10 bases, leaving 9 bases not matched to a gene. CDR1 and CDR2 (germline): SQVTM, ANQGSEA. This CDR3 region has 14 residues.

This clonotype was observed a handful of times. This chain joins TRBV20-1 and TRBJ2-3, with TRBD2 matching 8 bases. CDR1 and CDR2 from the germline V gene are DFQATT and SNEGSKA (reference sequence). The CDR3 runs 15 residues. Trimming removed 6 bases from V and 2 bases from J; junction bases left unmatched: 10. The CDR3 coding sequence is TGCAGTGCAGGAATAGCGGGACCTTTCACAGATACGCAGTATTTT. It encodes CSAGIAGPFTDTQYF.

V gene TRBV6-5 combines with J gene TRBJ2-5; 12 bases agree with TRBD2. The CDR3 consists of 19 residues. In germline, CDR1 is MNHEY, CDR2 SVGAGI. The V gene end was trimmed by 4 bases and the J gene end by 11 bases; junction bases not matched to a gene: 23. CDR3 in amino acids: CASSSPGTSGFKRSYGQYF. The CDR3 DNA follows: TGTGCCAGCAGTTCCCCCGGGACTAGCGGGTTTAAACGTTCCTACGGGCAGTACTTC.

Only a few counts were recorded for this clonotype. The V call is TRBV5-1, the J call TRBJ2-7, with D uncertain. The CDR3 consists of 15 residues. CDR1 and CDR2 (germline): SGHRS, YFSETQ. Trimming left V 1 base short and J 0 bases short, with 11 bases between. The CDR3 reads CASSLRSASSYEQYF. The CDR3 DNA reads TGCGCCAGCAGCTTGAGGTCGGCCAGCTCCTACGAGCAGTACTTC.

The chain employs TRBV7-3 and TRBJ2-5, with unresolved D. The CDR3 loop spans 15 amino acids. In germline, CDR1 is SGHTA, CDR2 FQGTGA. Trimming left V 5 bases short and J 1 base short, with 14 bases between. The CDR3 DNA sequence: TGTGCCAGCAGCCTAGTAGTGGCAGGCCAAGAGACCCAGTACTTC. As protein: CASSLVVAGQETQYF.

The chain has TRBV7-9 and TRBJ1-6; D perhaps matches TRBD1 (6 bases). This CDR3 is built from 14 residues. The V and J ends lost 5 bases and 10 bases respectively, with 15 bases between them. The germline V gene has CDR1 SEHNR and CDR2 FQNEAQ (reference sequence). DNA for the CDR3: TGTGCCAGCAGCCGAGATAACAGGGCGTCACCCCTCCACTTT. Translated, it gives CASSRDNRASPLHF.

The gene calls are TRBV27 and TRBJ1-5, with TRBD1 identical over 7 bases. This CDR3 is built from 15 residues. CDR1 and CDR2 from the germline V gene are MNHEY and SMNVEV (reference sequence). The V gene end was trimmed by 3 bases and the J gene end by 2 bases; junction bases not matched to a gene: 4. The CDR3 nucleotides read TGTGCCAGCAGTTTCTCCACAGGGGGCAATCAGCCCCAGCATTTT. Its protein product is CASSFSTGGNQPQHF.

The count of this clonotype is one. The rearrangement joins TRBV20-1 to TRBJ2-1; 7 nucleotides align to TRBD2. The CDR3 totals 12 residues. The J segment lost 7 bases and the V segment lost 8 bases, leaving 8 bases of the junction unmatched. Germline lookup yields CDR1 DFQATT and CDR2 SNEGSKA (reference sequence). CDR3 bases: TGCAGTTCGGATGGGGGGGGGAATGAGCAGTTCTTC. Amino acid sequence: CSSDGGGNEQFF.

The chain combines TRBV15 with TRBJ2-5; 8 positions match TRBD1. With 2 bases clipped from V and 1 base from J, the junction kept 3 bases outside the gene matches. Germline values: CDR1 LNHNV, CDR2 YYDKDF (reference sequence). This CDR3 spans 15 amino acids. The CDR3 here is CATSRSRGLQETQYF. The CDR3 DNA reads TGTGCCACCAGCAGAAGCAGGGGGCTCCAAGAGACCCAGTACTTC.

The chain is built from TRBV7-9 and TRBJ2-5, with D maybe TRBD2 (5 bases). Germline loops: CDR1 SEHNR, CDR2 FQNEAQ (reference sequence). This CDR3 contains 16 residues. Trimming cost V 1 base and J 2 bases, with 14 bases left between them. The chain's CDR3 is CASSLGGSGIQETQYF. In nucleotides, the CDR3 is TGTGCCAGCAGCTTAGGAGGGTCGGGTATACAAGAGACCCAGTACTTC.

V gene TRBV4-1 combines with J gene TRBJ1-2; TRBD1 matches 9 bases. The CDR3 sequence is 15 residues long. Germline lookup yields CDR1 MGHRA and CDR2 YSYEKL. V shed 2 bases and J 3 bases; nucleotides not matched to a gene: 4. The CDR3 loop is CASSQPGQGHYGYTF. The CDR3 DNA reads as TGCGCCAGCAGCCAACCGGGACAGGGACACTATGGCTACACCTTC.

This clonotype turned up a few times. CDR3 loop: CASSLVKGGQFF. In DNA form, the CDR3 reads TGTGCCAGCAGCTTAGTGAAGGGTGGGCAGTTCTTC. This rearrangement joins TRBV11-1 to TRBJ2-1; D uncertain. This CDR3 has 12 residues. Deletions cut 1 base from V and 12 bases from J, with 10 bases between. The germline CDR1 and CDR2 sequences are SGHAT and FQDESV (reference sequence).

The sample holds a few counts of this clonotype. The rearrangement links TRBV29-1 to TRBJ1-2; 9 nucleotides match TRBD1. V shed 3 bases, J shed 6 bases, and the junction held 5 bases outside the gene matches. Per germline, CDR1 SQVTM and CDR2 ANQGSEA. The CDR3 consists of 13 residues. The CDR3 nucleotides are TGCAGCGTTGAGGGACAGGGTGGGGATGGCTACACCTTC. Translating it yields CSVEGQGGDGYTF.

This clonotype was counted a few times. An end of the junction differs from the germline gene, which may be a read error. This sequence joins TRBV20-1 and TRBJ2-5, with TRBD2 identical over 11 bases. The CDR3 is 15 amino acids. In germline, CDR1 is DFQATT, CDR2 SNEGSKA (reference sequence). In DNA form, the CDR3 reads TGCAGTGCGAGAGGTCGACTAGCGGGACAAGAGACCCAGTACTTC. This encodes CSARGRLAGQETQYF.

CDR3 bases: TGTGCCAGCAGTTTGCGGCTAGCGGGAGAGCGAAAGTACGAGCAGTACTTC. Translating gives CASSLRLAGERKYEQYF. This chain links TRBV28 with TRBJ2-7, with 10 bases identical to TRBD2. CDR3 size: 17 residues. Germline CDR1 and CDR2: MDHEN and SYDVKM. The V and J ends lost 3 bases and 4 bases, in that order; junction bases with no gene match: 12.

V usage is TRBV2 and J usage is TRBJ2-6; D is uncertain. V lost 3 bases to trimming and J lost 0 bases, with 15 bases between them. Per germline, CDR1 SNHLY and CDR2 FYNNEI. The CDR3 totals 18 residues. The CDR3 DNA is TGTGCCAGCAGTGAGAAGCTCCGGACGGGCTCTGGGGCCAACGTCCTGACTTTC. Amino acid sequence: CASSEKLRTGSGANVLTF. Full variable domain (outside the CDR3, taken from reference TRBV2 and TRBJ2-6): EPEVTQTPSHQVTQMGQEVILRCVPISNHLYFYWYRQILGQKVEFLVSFYNNEISEKSEIFDDQFSVERPDGSNFTLKIRSTKLEDSAMYFCASSEKLRTGSGANVLTFGAGSRLTVL.

The chain carries TRBV9 and TRBJ2-3; 11 bases are a match to TRBD2. J was trimmed by 6 bases and V by 0 bases; bases with no gene match: 6. The CDR3 spans 16 residues. Germline assignment: CDR1 SGDLS and CDR2 YYNGEE. The CDR3 loop is CASSVVLAGGGDTQYF. Written as DNA, the CDR3 is TGTGCCAGCAGCGTAGTCCTAGCGGGAGGTGGTGATACGCAGTATTTT.

The rearrangement joins TRBV20-1 to TRBJ2-4; 11 bases agree with TRBD1. Trimming took 5 bases from V and 13 from J; bases not matched to a gene: 10. CDR3 size: 13 residues. Germline assignment: CDR1 DFQATT and CDR2 SNEGSKA (reference sequence). The CDR3 bases are TGCAGTGCTCCGGACAGGGGGCCGGGAGAGCAGTACTTC. Translated: CSAPDRGPGEQYF.

This clonotype was picked up a small number of times. The V call is TRBV11-1, the J call TRBJ1-2; D gene unclear. CDR1 is SGHAT, CDR2 FQDESV, per germline (reference sequence). This CDR3 has 14 amino acids. Trimming pared 1 base from V and 4 bases from J, leaving 10 bases between. The CDR3 here is CASSLGREFYGYTF. The CDR3 nucleotides are TGTGCCAGCAGCTTAGGCCGGGAATTCTATGGCTACACCTTC.